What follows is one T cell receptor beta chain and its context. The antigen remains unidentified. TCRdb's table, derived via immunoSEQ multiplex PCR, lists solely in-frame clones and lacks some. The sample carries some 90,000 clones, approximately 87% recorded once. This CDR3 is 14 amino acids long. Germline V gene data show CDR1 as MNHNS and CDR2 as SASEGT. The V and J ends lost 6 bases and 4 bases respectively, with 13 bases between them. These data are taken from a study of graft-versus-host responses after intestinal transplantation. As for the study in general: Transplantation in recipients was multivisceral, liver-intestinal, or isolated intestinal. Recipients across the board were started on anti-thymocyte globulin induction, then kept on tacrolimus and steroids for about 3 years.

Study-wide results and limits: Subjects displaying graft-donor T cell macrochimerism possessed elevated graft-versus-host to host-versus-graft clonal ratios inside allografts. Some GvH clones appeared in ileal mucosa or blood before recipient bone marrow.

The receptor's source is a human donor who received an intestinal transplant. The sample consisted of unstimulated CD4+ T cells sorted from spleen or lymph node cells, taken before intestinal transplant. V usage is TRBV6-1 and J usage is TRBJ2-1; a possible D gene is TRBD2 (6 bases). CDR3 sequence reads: CASRTLGTYNEQFF. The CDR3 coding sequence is TGTGCCAGCAGAACCCTCGGGACTTACAATGAGCAGTTCTTC.